This T cell receptor (beta chain) originates from a study of cytomegalovirus exposure and HLA in healthy donors. Study-wide results and caveats: Rarity held for most TCR sequences, but there were some public TCRs that occurred in many donors. The study labeled 150 to 200 TCR beta chains cytomegalovirus-associated. Through in vitro validation, a few CMV-associated chains were shown to be specific for CMV antigens. High sensitivity and specificity were reportedly achieved when the classifier diagnosed cytomegalovirus status.

Using immunoSEQ multiplex PCR, the repertoire was profiled, and TCRdb retains in-frame clones only, with some absent. The sample includes 300,000 to 350,000 clones, over 75% of them seen just once. This clone came up once. The antigen remains unidentified. The CDR3 is 14 amino acids. CDR1 is ENHRY, CDR2 SYGVKD, per germline. V shed 6 bases, J shed 9 bases, and the junction held 10 bases outside the gene matches. Input material: PBMCs. The chain is built from TRBV10-3 and TRBJ1-5; TRBD1 matches 8 bases. This TCR was sampled from a man aged 25-40 years in good health and CMV-seronegative. CDR3 in DNA: TGTGCCATCAGCGAAGGACAGGGTGAACGGCCCCAGCATTTT. Its translation is CAISEGQGERPQHF.